This passage covers 27 T cell receptor beta chains from one sample sequenced in a study of CD8 T cells in Susac syndrome. The RNA input was 0.5 to 1 ug, and it was reverse transcribed with random hexamers. TCRdb reprocessed the immunoSEQ multiplex PCR reads via MiXCR and lists one record per CDR3 protein. Of 150,000 to 200,000 distinct CDR3 sequences in the sample, 85% to 95% were seen once. What was sequenced was CD4+ T cells from PBMCs. Receptors were obtained from a human donor in good health.

CDR3 DNA sequence: TGCAGCGCCGGGGCGGATACGCAGTATTTT. Protein product: CSAGADTQYF. This rearrangement joins TRBV29-1 to TRBJ2-3, with D tentatively TRBD1 or TRBD2 (5 bases each). Germline-derived CDR1 and CDR2 are SQVTM and ANQGSEA. Trimming cost V 7 bases and J 6 bases, with 8 bases left between them. The CDR3 covers 10 residues.

The chain uses TRBV5-6 and TRBJ1-2; D uncertain. Trimming cost V 1 base and J 5 bases, with 15 bases left between them. CDR1 and CDR2 from the germline V gene are SGHDT and YYEEEE. This CDR3 contains 15 residues. This CDR3 reads CASSLLSADGYGYTF. CDR3 nucleotide sequence: TGTGCCAGCAGCTTGCTTTCGGCAGACGGGTATGGCTACACCTTC. Full variable domain (remainder filled in from reference TRBV5-6 and TRBJ1-2): DAGVTQSPTHLIKTRGQQVTLRCSPKSGHDTVSWYQQALGQGPQFIFQYYEEEERQRGNFPDRFSGHQFPNYSSELNVNALLLGDSALYLCASSLLSADGYGYTFGSGTRLTVV.

This clonotype was detected only once. CDR3 nucleotides: TGTGCCAGCAGTTACTCAGGACAAGAGACCCAGTACTTC. Protein product: CASSYSGQETQYF. The J gene is TRBJ2-5, the V gene TRBV6-6; D remains ambiguous. V was shortened by 0 bases and J by 2 bases, with 4 bases between the two germline ends. The germline CDR1 and CDR2 sequences are MNHNY and SVGAGI (reference sequence). This CDR3 spans 13 amino acids.

The table lists this clonotype with a count of one. CDR3 region: CSVDGGTGELFF. The CDR3 DNA sequence: TGCAGCGTTGACGGGGGTACCGGGGAGCTGTTTTTT. This chain connects TRBV29-1 to TRBJ2-2; the D gene is possibly TRBD2 (6 bases). Germline CDR1 and CDR2: SQVTM and ANQGSEA. V dropped 3 bases and J dropped 5 bases, with 7 bases sitting between them. CDR3 size: 12 residues.

The chain couples TRBV2 to TRBJ2-1; either TRBD1 or TRBD2 may supply D (5 bases each). Per germline, CDR1 SNHLY and CDR2 FYNNEI. The V end was cut by 7 bases, the J end by 9 bases, with 10 bases between. The CDR3 loop spans 11 amino acids. CDR3: CASTMGVEQFF. In DNA form, the CDR3 reads TGTGCCAGCACGATGGGGGTTGAGCAGTTCTTC.

The sample holds one count of this clonotype. V is TRBV20-1 and J is TRBJ2-4; 7 nucleotides match TRBD1. The V gene end was trimmed by 3 bases and the J gene end by 2 bases; junction bases not matched to a gene: 4. Germline V lookup: CDR1 DFQATT, CDR2 SNEGSKA (reference sequence). The CDR3 contains 14 residues. DNA for the CDR3: TGCAGTGCTAGCCTACAGGGGTCCAAAAACATTCAGTACTTC. This codes for CSASLQGSKNIQYF.

This sequence joins TRBV7-3 and TRBJ1-2; no clear D gene. Germline V gene sequence: CDR1 SGHTA, CDR2 FQGTGA. The CDR3 spans 16 residues. Trimming removed 1 base at V and 2 bases at J, with 14 bases between. CDR3 sequence (DNA): TGTGCCAGCAGCTTAAGGCAGGCAGTTGGGAACTATGGCTACACCTTC. Its translation is CASSLRQAVGNYGYTF.

The chain uses TRBV5-1 and TRBJ2-7; perhaps TRBD1 as D (5 bases). Germline V gene lookup returns CDR1 SGHRS and CDR2 YFSETQ. Trimming stripped 2 bases from V and 5 bases from J, with 17 bases between. The CDR3 loop spans 15 amino acids. The CDR3 DNA reads TGCGCCAGCAGCTTTCTGCAGGGTAAATCCAACGAGCAGTACTTC. As protein: CASSFLQGKSNEQYF.

This chain joins TRBV7-6 and TRBJ2-2; 10 nucleotides line up with TRBD2. The CDR3 has 16 amino acids. With 4 bases clipped from V and 5 bases from J, the junction kept 7 bases outside the gene matches. Germline values: CDR1 SGHVS, CDR2 FNYEAQ. The CDR3 sequence is CASSYLSGGPTGELFF. CDR3 coding DNA: TGTGCCAGCAGCTATCTTAGCGGGGGGCCAACCGGGGAGCTGTTTTTT.

The CDR3 bases are TGCAGTGCTACCCGCACAACAATGGGGTCTTCACCCCTCCACTTT. The encoded protein is CSATRTTMGSSPLHF. The chain combines TRBV20-1 with TRBJ1-6; D gene uncertain. Germline V gene data show CDR1 as DFQATT and CDR2 as SNEGSKA (reference sequence). Trimming removed 4 bases at V and 9 bases at J, with 19 bases between. The CDR3 consists of 15 residues.

This chain links TRBV27 with TRBJ1-6; D gene uncertain. CDR1 MNHEY and CDR2 SMNVEV come from the germline V gene (reference sequence). The CDR3 runs 14 residues. Trimming shortened V by 8 bases and J by 9 bases, and 17 bases separated the two germline ends. CDR3 coding DNA: TGTGCCAGCGGACGTTGGGCGGGTAGTTCACCCCTCCACTTT. This codes for CASGRWAGSSPLHF.

V gene TRBV7-3 combines with J gene TRBJ2-3; D not certain. Germline V gene lookup returns CDR1 SGHTA and CDR2 FQGTGA. The CDR3 has 18 amino acids. V was pared by 4 bases and J by 2 bases, with 22 bases between. The chain's CDR3 is CASSYNCAKVGNTDTQYF. The DNA of the CDR3 is TGTGCCAGCAGCTACAACTGTGCTAAAGTGGGTAACACAGATACGCAGTATTTT. The full variable domain, rest sourced from reference TRBV7-3 and TRBJ2-3, is GAGVSQTPSNKVTEKGKYVELRCDPISGHTALYWYRQSLGQGPEFLIYFQGTGAADDSGLPNDRFFAVRPEGSVSTLKIQRTERGDSAVYLCASSYNCAKVGNTDTQYFGPGTRLTVL.

J is TRBJ2-7 and V is TRBV20-1; D may match TRBD1 or TRBD2 (6 bases each). The CDR3 has 14 residues. CDR1 and CDR2 (germline): DFQATT, SNEGSKA (reference sequence). Trimming stripped 0 bases from V and 3 bases from J, with 12 bases between. The CDR3 protein is CSARERGPRYEQYF. In DNA form, the CDR3 reads TGCAGTGCTAGAGAACGGGGGCCTCGCTACGAGCAGTACTTC.

V gene TRBV25-1 combines with J gene TRBJ2-7; 8 nucleotides match TRBD1. Germline V gene data show CDR1 as MGHDK and CDR2 as SYGVNS. V gave up 4 bases and J gave up 2 bases; unmatched junction bases: 7. This CDR3 spans 15 amino acids. CDR3 bases: TGTGCCAGCAGTGTAGTTGGGACAGGAACCTACGAGCAGTACTTC. Protein: CASSVVGTGTYEQYF.

This chain connects TRBV5-6 to TRBJ2-7, with D perhaps TRBD1 (6 bases). The V gene's germline CDR1 is SGHDT and CDR2 YYEEEE. Trimming took 6 bases from V and 3 from J, leaving 13 bases between them. The CDR3 covers 13 residues. The CDR3 sequence: CASTLTGLYEQYF. CDR3 bases: TGTGCCAGCACCCTGACAGGACTCTACGAGCAGTACTTC.

The V gene is TRBV9, the J gene TRBJ2-2; D might be TRBD2 (6 bases). From germline, CDR1 is SGDLS and CDR2 YYNGEE. This CDR3 has 15 amino acids. Deletions cut 0 bases from V and 3 bases from J, with 9 bases between. The CDR3 sequence is CASSVVGTYTGELFF. CDR3 in DNA: TGTGCCAGCAGCGTAGTCGGGACTTACACCGGGGAGCTGTTTTTT.

CDR3 sequence: CSAPKRQGRTEAFF. The DNA of the CDR3 is TGCAGTGCTCCAAAACGACAGGGCAGGACTGAAGCTTTCTTT. This sequence joins TRBV20-1 and TRBJ1-1; 7 nucleotides line up with TRBD1. Unmatched junction bases numbered 11, after V lost 5 bases and J lost 5 bases. CDR3 size: 14 residues. Germline CDR1 is DFQATT and CDR2 is SNEGSKA (reference sequence).

This chain joins TRBV20-1 and TRBJ1-1; 9 nucleotides match TRBD1. The V and J ends lost 0 bases and 4 bases, in that order; junction bases with no gene match: 6. Per the germline V gene, CDR1 is DFQATT and CDR2 is SNEGSKA (reference sequence). This CDR3 is 15 amino acids long. The CDR3 region has the DNA TGCAGTGCTAGAGATTACAGGGGGCTGGGCACTGAAGCTTTCTTT. The encoded protein is CSARDYRGLGTEAFF.

The V call is TRBV5-1, the J call TRBJ1-2; the D is unclear. Germline-derived CDR1 and CDR2 are SGHRS and YFSETQ. This CDR3 comprises 14 residues. Between the trimmed V and J ends, which lost 0 bases and 3 bases, there was a span of 9 bases. As DNA, the CDR3 is TGCGCCAGCAGCTTGGACACACCCTACTATGGCTACACCTTC. It encodes CASSLDTPYYGYTF.

The chain has TRBV6-6 and TRBJ2-7; no clear D. The CDR3 is 13 amino acids. Germline loops: CDR1 MNHNY, CDR2 SVGAGI (reference sequence). V gave up 4 bases and J gave up 3 bases, with 10 bases separating them. In DNA form, the CDR3 reads TGTGCCAGCAGTTCCACAGCAAACTACGAGCAGTACTTC. Its translation is CASSSTANYEQYF.

This chain connects TRBV20-1 to TRBJ2-7; D call uncertain. Germline values: CDR1 DFQATT, CDR2 SNEGSKA (reference sequence). V dropped 8 bases and J dropped 4 bases, with 6 bases sitting between them. The CDR3 totals 9 residues. The CDR3 protein is CSLPYEQYF. For the CDR3, the DNA is TGCAGTCTACCTTACGAGCAGTACTTC.

Here the CDR3 reads CASSWGGLAGASYEQYF. The CDR3 bases are TGTGCCAGCAGCTGGGGAGGACTAGCGGGGGCATCCTACGAGCAGTACTTC. The chain combines TRBV5-4 with TRBJ2-7; 13 nucleotides line up with TRBD2. The germline V gene has CDR1 SGHNT and CDR2 YYREEE (reference sequence). Unmatched junction bases numbered 7, after V lost 3 bases and J lost 1 base. The CDR3 sequence is 17 residues long.

This sequence joins TRBV6-1 and TRBJ1-4; TRBD1 is a possible D gene (6 bases). This CDR3 region has 15 residues. V shed 5 bases and J shed 6 bases, with 16 bases lying between them. The V gene's germline CDR1 is MNHNS and CDR2 SASEGT. The CDR3 reads CASSPWGLGYEKLFF. The CDR3 bases are TGTGCCAGCAGTCCTTGGGGGCTTGGGTATGAAAAACTGTTTTTT.

This rearrangement joins TRBV12-3 or TRBV12-4 to TRBJ2-7; TRBD2 aligns across 9 bases. The CDR3 spans 14 residues. Germline trimming cut 6 bases from V and 4 bases from J; bases unmatched to any gene: 7. CDR3 sequence (DNA): TGTGCCAGCAGGAACCTAGCGGGGAGTTACGAGCAGTACTTC. It translates to CASRNLAGSYEQYF.

This chain joins TRBV29-1 and TRBJ1-3; D is uncertain. Germline V CDR1 and CDR2: SQVTM, ANQGSEA. The CDR3 consists of 13 residues. V lost 4 bases to trimming and J lost 0 bases, with 7 bases between them. The CDR3 is CSVAENSGNTIYF. The CDR3, as DNA: TGCAGCGTTGCGGAGAACTCTGGAAACACCATATATTTT.

The table lists this clonotype with a count of one. The V call is TRBV18, the J call TRBJ2-3; D unclear. There are 14 residues in the CDR3. The germline CDR1 and CDR2 sequences are KGHSH and LQKENI. The germline V and J ends were trimmed by 1 base and 5 bases, with 10 bases remaining between them. The CDR3 is CASSPRLELDTQYF. In nucleotides, the CDR3 is TGTGCCAGCTCACCACGTCTGGAGCTAGATACGCAGTATTTT. Filled out from reference TRBV18 and TRBJ2-3, the complete variable domain reads NAGVMQNPRHLVRRRGQEARLRCSPMKGHSHVYWYRQLPEEGLKFMVYLQKENIIDESGMPKERFSAEFPKEGPSILRIQQVVRGDSAAYFCASSPRLELDTQYFGPGTRLTVL.

This clonotype was recorded only once. The chain combines TRBV6-5 with TRBJ2-7; 8 nucleotides line up with TRBD2. V lost 6 bases to trimming and J lost 1 base; unmatched junction nucleotides: 5. Germline values: CDR1 MNHEY, CDR2 SVGAGI. The CDR3 has 14 residues. CDR3 DNA: TGTGCCAGCAGACCCCGGGGGGGATCCTACGAGCAGTACTTC. Protein sequence: CASRPRGGSYEQYF.